Included here is one T cell receptor (beta chain) sequence, with context. What it recognizes is unknown. Using immunoSEQ multiplex PCR, the repertoire was profiled, and TCRdb retains in-frame clones only, with some absent. The sample contains around 61,000 clones, approximately 88% of which appear only once. These data come from a study of OX40 agonist ivuxolimab in advanced cancers. Findings and caveats of the study: A proportion of nonresponders additionally exhibited low normalized T-cell clonal expansion. Relative to CD4+ cells, CD8+ T cells on average had more expanded clones. Antigen specificity remained undetermined for the expanded peripheral T cells.

CDR1 is LNHDA and CDR2 is SQIVND in the germline V gene (reference sequence). Trimming took 5 bases from V and 5 from J, leaving 15 bases between them. The CDR3 contains 14 residues. The J gene is TRBJ1-2, the V gene TRBV19; D is possibly TRBD1 (6 bases). The clonotype was recovered from an adult with an advanced solid tumor such as melanoma, head and neck, liver or kidney cancer. The sample was CD4+ or CD8+ T cells sorted from blood, taken in a trial of the OX40 agonist ivuxolimab. CDR3 amino acids: CASSEQGGFYGYTF. The DNA for the CDR3 is TGTGCCAGTAGTGAACAGGGTGGCTTTTATGGCTACACCTTC.